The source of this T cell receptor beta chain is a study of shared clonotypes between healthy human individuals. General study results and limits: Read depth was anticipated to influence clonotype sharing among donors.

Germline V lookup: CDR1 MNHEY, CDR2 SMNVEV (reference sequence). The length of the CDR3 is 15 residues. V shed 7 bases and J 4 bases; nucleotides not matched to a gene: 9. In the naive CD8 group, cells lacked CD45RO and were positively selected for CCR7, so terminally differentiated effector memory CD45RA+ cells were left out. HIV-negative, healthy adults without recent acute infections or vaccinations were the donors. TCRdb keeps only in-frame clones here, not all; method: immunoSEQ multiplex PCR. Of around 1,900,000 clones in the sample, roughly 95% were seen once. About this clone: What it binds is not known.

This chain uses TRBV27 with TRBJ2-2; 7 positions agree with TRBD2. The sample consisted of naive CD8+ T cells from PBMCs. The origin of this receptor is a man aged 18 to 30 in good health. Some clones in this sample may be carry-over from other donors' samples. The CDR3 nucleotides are TGTGCCAGCAAGGGTCTAGCGGACCTCACCGGGGAGCTGTTTTTT. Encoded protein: CASKGLADLTGELFF.